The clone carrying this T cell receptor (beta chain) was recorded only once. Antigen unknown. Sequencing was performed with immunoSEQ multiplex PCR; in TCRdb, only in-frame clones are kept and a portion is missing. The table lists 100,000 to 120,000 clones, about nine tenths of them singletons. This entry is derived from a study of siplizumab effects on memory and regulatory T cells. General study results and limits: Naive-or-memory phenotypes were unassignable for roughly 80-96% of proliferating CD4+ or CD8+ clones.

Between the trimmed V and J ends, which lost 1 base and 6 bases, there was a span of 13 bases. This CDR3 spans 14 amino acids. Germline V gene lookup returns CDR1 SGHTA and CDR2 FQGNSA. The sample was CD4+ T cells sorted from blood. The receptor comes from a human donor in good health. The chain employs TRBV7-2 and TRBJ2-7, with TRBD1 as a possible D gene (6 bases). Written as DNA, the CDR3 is TGTGCCAGCAGCTTAGACAGGGAGTGGGGCGAGCAGTACTTC. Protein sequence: CASSLDREWGEQYF. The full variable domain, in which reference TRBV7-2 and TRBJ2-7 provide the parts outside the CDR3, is GAGVSQSPSNKVTEKGKDVELRCDPISGHTALYWYRQSLGQGLEFLIYFQGNSAPDKSGLPSDRFSAERTGGSVSTLTIQRTQQEDSAVYLCASSLDREWGEQYFGPGTRLTVT.